This TCR beta chain was retrieved from a study of T cells in Graves' hyperthyroidism and ophthalmopathy. The CDR3 runs to 15 residues. The germline CDR1 and CDR2 sequences are SGHRS and YFSETQ. V lost 4 bases to trimming and J lost 2 bases; unmatched junction nucleotides: 5. Patients with ophthalmopathy all had a Clinical Activity Score of at least 3, a NOSPECS grade of at least 4 and duration under 3 months. Diagnostic assessment was based on clinical symptoms, serum thyroxine and TRAb, thyroid ultrasound and orbital computed tomography. Amplified regions were TCR beta CDR3 sequences from RNA transcripts. A set of HTBI primers served as the primers for a first-round RT-PCR of the TCR CDR3. MiXCR was run by TCRdb on the multiplex PCR reads, yielding one entry per CDR3 protein. The data hold around 600,000 distinct CDR3 sequences, with approximately 15% observed a single time.

Sequenced input: blood. The TCR sequence derives from a woman aged 40 to 50 with Graves' ophthalmopathy. V usage is TRBV5-1 and J usage is TRBJ1-4; 7 bases fit TRBD1. Written as DNA, the CDR3 is TGCGCCAGCAGCCAGGGGGTGGGGACTAATGAAAAACTGTTTTTT. Protein product: CASSQGVGTNEKLFF.